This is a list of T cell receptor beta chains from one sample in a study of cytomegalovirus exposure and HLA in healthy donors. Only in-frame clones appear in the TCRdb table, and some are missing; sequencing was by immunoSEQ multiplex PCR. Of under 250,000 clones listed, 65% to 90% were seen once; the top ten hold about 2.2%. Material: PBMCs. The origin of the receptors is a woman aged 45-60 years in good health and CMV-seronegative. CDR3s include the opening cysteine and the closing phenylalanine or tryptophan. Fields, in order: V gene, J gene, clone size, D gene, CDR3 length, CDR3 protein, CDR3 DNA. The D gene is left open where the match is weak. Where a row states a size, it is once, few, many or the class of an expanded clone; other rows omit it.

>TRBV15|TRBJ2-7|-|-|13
CATGKGLAHEQYF
TGTGCCACCGGGAAGGGGTTGGCCCACGAGCAGTACTTC
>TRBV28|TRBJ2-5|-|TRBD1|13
CASRPTGIETQYF
TGTGCCAGCAGGCCGACAGGGATAGAGACCCAGTACTTC
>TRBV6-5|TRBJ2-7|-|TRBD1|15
CASSELTGGSYEQYF
TGTGCCAGCAGCGAACTGACAGGGGGCTCCTACGAGCAGTACTTC
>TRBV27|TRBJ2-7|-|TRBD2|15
CASSLASGRADEQYF
TGTGCCAGCAGTTTAGCAAGCGGGAGGGCCGACGAGCAGTACTTC
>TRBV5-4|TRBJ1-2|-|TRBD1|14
CASRRTGGFDGYTF
TGTGCCAGCAGGAGGACAGGGGGATTTGATGGCTACACCTTC
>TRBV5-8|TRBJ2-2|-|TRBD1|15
CASSTGQGGGGELFF
TGTGCCAGCAGCACCGGACAGGGGGGAGGCGGGGAGCTGTTTTTT
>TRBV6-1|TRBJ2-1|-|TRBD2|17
CASSEGPGASGSNEQFF
TGTGCCAGCAGTGAGGGCCCGGGGGCTAGCGGGAGTAATGAGCAGTTCTTC
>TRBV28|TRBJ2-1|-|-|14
CASSRHRAYNEQFF
TGTGCCAGCAGTAGGCACAGAGCCTACAATGAGCAGTTCTTC
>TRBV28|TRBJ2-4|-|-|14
CASGFGRAQGIQYF
TGTGCCAGCGGATTCGGCAGGGCACAGGGCATTCAGTACTTC
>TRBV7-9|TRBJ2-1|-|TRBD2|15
CASSLVGGSYNEQFF
TGTGCCAGCAGCTTAGTGGGGGGGTCCTACAATGAGCAGTTCTTC
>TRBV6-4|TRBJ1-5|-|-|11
CASTCPGPQHF
TGTGCCAGCACCTGCCCAGGGCCCCAGCATTTT
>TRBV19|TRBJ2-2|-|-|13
CATQGQNTGELFF
TGTGCCACCCAGGGACAGAACACCGGGGAGCTGTTTTTT
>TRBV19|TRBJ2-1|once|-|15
CASRRTFSSYNEQFF
TGTGCCAGTAGGAGGACTTTTAGCTCCTACAATGAGCAGTTCTTC
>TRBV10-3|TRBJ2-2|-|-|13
CAIGGQITGELFF
TGTGCCATCGGTGGCCAGATCACCGGGGAGCTGTTTTTT
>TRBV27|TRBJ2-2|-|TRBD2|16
CASSLRGLAGSGELFF
TGTGCCAGCAGTTTAAGGGGACTAGCGGGATCCGGGGAGCTGTTTTTT
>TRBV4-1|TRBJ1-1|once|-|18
CASSQGGGVGAMNTEAFF
TGCGCCAGCAGCCAAGGAGGAGGGGTCGGGGCCATGAACACTGAAGCTTTCTTT
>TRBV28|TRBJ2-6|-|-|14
CASSESSGANVLTF
TGTGCCAGCAGTGAGTCCTCTGGGGCCAACGTCCTGACTTTC
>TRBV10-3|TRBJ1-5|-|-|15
CATKQAAGGNQPQHF
TGTGCCACCAAACAGGCGGCAGGGGGCAATCAGCCCCAGCATTTT
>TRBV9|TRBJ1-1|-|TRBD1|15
CASRETGGQNTEAFF
TGTGCCAGCAGGGAAACAGGGGGCCAGAACACTGAAGCTTTCTTT
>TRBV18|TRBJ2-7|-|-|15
CASSPPSSSSYEQYF
TGTGCCAGCTCACCACCAAGTTCTAGCTCCTACGAGCAGTACTTC
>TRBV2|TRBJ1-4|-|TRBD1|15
CASRKEAGGLEKLFF
TGTGCCAGCAGGAAGGAGGCAGGGGGCTTGGAAAAACTGTTTTTT
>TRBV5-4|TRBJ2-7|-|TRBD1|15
CASRHSGQGRLEQYF
TGTGCCAGCAGGCACTCCGGACAGGGCCGCCTCGAGCAGTACTTC
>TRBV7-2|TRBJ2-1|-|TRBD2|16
CASSPQPRGAYNEQFF
TGTGCCAGCAGCCCTCAACCCCGGGGGGCCTACAATGAGCAGTTCTTC
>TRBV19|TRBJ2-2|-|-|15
CASSISGVNTGELFF
TGTGCCAGTAGTATCTCAGGGGTCAACACCGGGGAGCTGTTTTTT
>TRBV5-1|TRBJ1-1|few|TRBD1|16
CASSVGQRRPELEAFF
TGCGCCAGCAGCGTGGGACAGAGACGCCCGGAACTAGAAGCTTTCTTT
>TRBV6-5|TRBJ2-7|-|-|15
CASSYMSRAVREQYF
TGTGCCAGCAGTTACATGTCTAGAGCCGTTCGGGAGCAGTACTTC
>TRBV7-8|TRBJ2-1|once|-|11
CASSFFDEQFF
TGTGCCAGCAGCTTCTTCGATGAGCAGTTCTTC
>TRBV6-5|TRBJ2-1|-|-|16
CASSYSWTNSYNEQFF
TGTGCCAGCAGTTACTCATGGACTAACTCCTACAATGAGCAGTTCTTC
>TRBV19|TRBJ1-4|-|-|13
CASGSRNNEKLFF
TGTGCCAGTGGTTCGAGGAATAATGAAAAACTGTTTTTT
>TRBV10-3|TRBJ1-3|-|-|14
CAISESQGGNTIYF
TGTGCCATCAGTGAGTCCCAGGGGGGAAACACCATATATTTT
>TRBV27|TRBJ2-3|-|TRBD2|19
CASSTSSYLAGTGTDTQYF
TGTGCCAGCAGTACTTCATCTTATTTAGCGGGAACGGGCACAGATACGCAGTATTTT
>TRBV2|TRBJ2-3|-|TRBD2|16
CASSEASSGSTDTQYF
TGTGCCAGCAGTGAAGCTTCTAGCGGGAGCACAGATACGCAGTATTTT
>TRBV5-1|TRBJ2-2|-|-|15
CASSLGGLDTGELFF
TGCGCCAGCAGCTTGGGGGGCTTGGACACCGGGGAGCTGTTTTTT
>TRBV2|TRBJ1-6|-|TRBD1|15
CASKRQGGGNSPLHF
TGTGCCAGCAAGAGACAGGGGGGAGGTAATTCACCCCTCCACTTT
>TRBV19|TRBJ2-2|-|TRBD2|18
CASSQAGTSGRNTGELFF
TGTGCCAGTAGTCAAGCCGGGACTAGCGGGAGGAACACCGGGGAGCTGTTTTTT
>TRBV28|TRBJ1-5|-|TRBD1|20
CASSTRNRGPAAYSNQPQHF
TGTGCCAGCAGTACCCGGAACAGGGGGCCCGCCGCGTATAGCAATCAGCCCCAGCATTTT
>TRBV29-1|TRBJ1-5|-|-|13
CSVSVRLNQPQHF
TGCAGCGTTTCTGTCAGACTCAATCAGCCCCAGCATTTT
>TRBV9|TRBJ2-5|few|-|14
CASRPGGESGTQYF
TGTGCCAGCAGACCCGGGGGTGAGAGTGGGACCCAGTACTTC